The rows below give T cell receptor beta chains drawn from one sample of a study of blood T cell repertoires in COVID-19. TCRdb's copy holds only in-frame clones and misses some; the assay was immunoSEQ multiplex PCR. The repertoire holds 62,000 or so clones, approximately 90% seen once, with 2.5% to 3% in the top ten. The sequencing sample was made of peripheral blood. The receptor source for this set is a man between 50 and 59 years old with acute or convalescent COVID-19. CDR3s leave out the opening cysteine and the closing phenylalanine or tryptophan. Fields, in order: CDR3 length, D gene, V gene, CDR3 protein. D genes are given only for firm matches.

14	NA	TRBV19	ASSQPSTHRSTEAF
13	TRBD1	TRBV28	ASRRDRGSVQPQH
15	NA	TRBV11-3	ASSLDRDWISTDTQY
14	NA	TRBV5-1	ASSLAGGVSGNTIY
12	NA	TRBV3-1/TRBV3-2	ASSQEEVGSPLH
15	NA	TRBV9	ASSVDLGGGVRDTQY
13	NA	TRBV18	ASSPRNYNYNEQF
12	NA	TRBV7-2	ASSPGTPNQPQH
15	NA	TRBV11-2	ASTRDKRPMRTDTQY
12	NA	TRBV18	ASSPLTGADTQY
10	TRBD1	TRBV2	ASDGQGETQY
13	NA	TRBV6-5	ASSASGFSNQPQH
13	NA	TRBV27	ASSLEGSGNQPQH
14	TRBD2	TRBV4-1	ASSQEAGARRDEQY
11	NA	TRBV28	ASGRGGGTEAF
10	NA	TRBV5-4	ASEGLSNEQF
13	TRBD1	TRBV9	ASSGRTGLNTEAF
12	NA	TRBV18	ASSPSSGADTQY
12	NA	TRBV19	ASSITGQIGELF
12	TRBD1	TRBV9	ASSVGGGADEQF
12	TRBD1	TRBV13	ASSARDRHTEAF
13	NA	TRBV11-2	ASSLMRVGANVLT
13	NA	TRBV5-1	ASSFLTVSNTEAF
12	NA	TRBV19	ASSIDNGIYGYT
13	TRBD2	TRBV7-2	ASSPGLANTGELF
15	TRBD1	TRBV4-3	ASSPKIRGQGSYGYT
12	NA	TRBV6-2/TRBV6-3	ASSYSIRQETQY
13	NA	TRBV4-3	ASSQDLGGNYEQY
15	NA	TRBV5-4	ASSLRYSVQTNTEAF
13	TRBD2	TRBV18	ASSPGAGAPETQY
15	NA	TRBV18	ASSPLPSPRGNQPQH
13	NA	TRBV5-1	ASSLAGGLADTQY
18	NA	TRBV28	ASRRKLAEVTFYSNQPQH
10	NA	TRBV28	ASRKTGRGYT
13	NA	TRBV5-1	ASSLMWQENTEAF
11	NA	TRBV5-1	ASGSAGTDTQY
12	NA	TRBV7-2	ASSVRDFTDTQY
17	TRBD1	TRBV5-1	ASSLLDLGQGSSGNTIY
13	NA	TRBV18	ASSPPMFFGYGYT
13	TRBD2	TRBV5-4	ASRQAGVTTNEQF
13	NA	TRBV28	ASSGEGIMNTEAF
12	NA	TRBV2	ASSEEQSNQPQH